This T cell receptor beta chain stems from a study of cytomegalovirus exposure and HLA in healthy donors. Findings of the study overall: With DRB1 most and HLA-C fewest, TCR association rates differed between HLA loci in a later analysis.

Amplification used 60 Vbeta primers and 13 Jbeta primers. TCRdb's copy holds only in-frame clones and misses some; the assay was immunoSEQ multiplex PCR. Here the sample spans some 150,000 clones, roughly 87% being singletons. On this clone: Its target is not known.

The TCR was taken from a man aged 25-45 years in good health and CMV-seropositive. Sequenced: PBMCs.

CDR3 coding DNA: TGTGCCAGCACTAGTTTCAGTGAGCAGTTCTTC. It specifies CASTSFSEQFF. The chain has TRBV2 and TRBJ2-1; unclear D gene. The CDR3 has 11 residues. Germline V CDR1 and CDR2: SNHLY, FYNNEI. Trimming cost V 7 bases and J 9 bases, with 10 bases left between them.